Reported below is one TCR beta chain. Its specificity is not known. The sample belongs to a study of shared clonotypes between healthy human individuals. Study as a whole: Per-donor plates numbered three CD4 naive, three CD4 memory, two CD8 naive and one CD8 memory.

From CD4+ cells came CD45RA+ naive and CD45RA-negative memory subsets. Study results and caveats: About 5% of naive CD4 clonotypes were shared across a handful of donors.

Researchers divided each subset's genomic DNA evenly across several immunoSEQ plates. Produced via immunoSEQ multiplex PCR; TCRdb's table is partial and in-frame only. In the table there are about 1 million clones, around four fifths of which are singletons. V lost 4 bases and J lost 1, with 17 bases in between. Per the germline V gene, CDR1 is LNHDA and CDR2 is SQIVND (reference sequence). CDR3 length: 16 residues. This receptor was identified in a young man in good health. The chain combines TRBV19 with TRBJ2-7; D is unclear. Sequenced sample: memory CD4+ T cells sorted from blood. Subset defined: CD45RA-negative fraction. The CDR3 loop reads CASSNAEPFLSYEQYF. As DNA, the CDR3 is TGTGCCAGTAGTAACGCTGAACCCTTTCTATCCTACGAGCAGTACTTC.